This T cell receptor beta chain emerged from a study of beta chain features in type 1 diabetes. Points from the study as a whole: Researchers report that Type 1 diabetes patients had moderately but significantly shorter TCRB CDR3s across all four CD4+ subsets.

This clone has more than one count but fewer than ten. The antigen is undetermined. Trimming left V 3 bases short and J 1 base short, with 6 bases between. Per germline, CDR1 SGHAT and CDR2 FQNNGV. CDR3 length: 13 amino acids. The study reverse transcribed the entire isolated RNA, so it sequenced expressed TCRB transcripts. Naive, central memory and regulatory T cell samples came to a mean of about 4 million reads. The protocol was immunoSEQ multiplex PCR, while the TCRdb copy is restricted to in-frame clones and leaves out a portion. Here the sample spans approximately 240,000 clones, 16% being singletons. Staining for CD45RO/CCR7/CD25/CD127/CD95/CD27 allowed sorting of CD4+ naive, central memory, regulatory and stem cell-like memory cells.

The TCR originated in a man in his thirties or forties with type 1 diabetes. The specimen sequenced was naive CD4+ T cells from blood. The chain has TRBV11-2 and TRBJ2-5, with D unclear. The CDR3 DNA reads TGTGCCAGCAGCTTTGGGTTCCAAGAGACCCAGTACTTC. Translation: CASSFGFQETQYF.